These 7 T cell receptor beta chains came from one sample sequenced in a study of shared clonotypes between healthy human individuals. The table came from immunoSEQ multiplex PCR; TCRdb's copy has only in-frame clones and leaves some out. Of roughly 2.4 million clones in the sample, 95% were seen once. Sequenced material: naive CD4+ T cells sorted from blood. Specified subset: CD45RA+ positively selected. These receptors were obtained from a man aged 18 to 30 in good health.

J is TRBJ2-2 and V is TRBV29-1; D ambiguous. Deletions cut 4 bases from V and 0 bases from J, with 6 bases between. There are 13 residues in the CDR3. CDR1 and CDR2 (germline): SQVTM, ANQGSEA. The CDR3 region has the DNA TGCAGCGTTGGGAACGCGAACACCGGGGAGCTGTTTTTT. It translates to CSVGNANTGELFF.

This sequence joins TRBV18 and TRBJ1-1; TRBD1 matches at 8 bases. V trimming: 6 bases; J trimming: 5 bases; junction bases outside the gene matches: 11. This CDR3 has 15 residues. Germline CDR1 KGHSH, CDR2 LQKENI. In DNA, the CDR3 is TGTGCCAGCTCCCCCCAGGGGGCGTTAGTAACTGAAGCTTTCTTT. It translates to CASSPQGALVTEAFF. Full variable domain (outside the CDR3, taken from reference TRBV18 and TRBJ1-1): NAGVMQNPRHLVRRRGQEARLRCSPMKGHSHVYWYRQLPEEGLKFMVYLQKENIIDESGMPKERFSAEFPKEGPSILRIQQVVRGDSAAYFCASSPQGALVTEAFFGQGTRLTVV.

The genes are TRBV2 and TRBJ2-3; D gene uncertain. The CDR3 loop spans 12 amino acids. V lost 3 bases, J lost 2 bases, and 3 bases lay in between. Germline lookup yields CDR1 SNHLY and CDR2 FYNNEI. CDR3 amino acids: CASSDLTDTQYF. The CDR3 DNA is TGTGCCAGCAGTGACCTCACAGATACGCAGTATTTT. Full variable domain (rest looked up from reference TRBV2 and TRBJ2-3): EPEVTQTPSHQVTQMGQEVILRCVPISNHLYFYWYRQILGQKVEFLVSFYNNEISEKSEIFDDQFSVERPDGSNFTLKIRSTKLEDSAMYFCASSDLTDTQYFGPGTRLTVL.

This clone appeared once. The chain joins TRBV18 to TRBJ2-1, with D perhaps matching TRBD1 (6 bases). Germline loops: CDR1 KGHSH, CDR2 LQKENI. CDR3 length: 13 amino acids. Trimming cost V 5 bases and J 8 bases, with 13 bases left between them. The CDR3 protein is CASSTGHVDEQFF. CDR3 coding DNA: TGTGCCAGCTCAACGGGACACGTCGATGAGCAGTTCTTC.

This sequence joins TRBV19 and TRBJ1-1, with unresolved D. V was trimmed by 7 bases and J by 8 bases, leaving 20 bases between them. This CDR3 region has 14 residues. Germline CDR1 is LNHDA and CDR2 is SQIVND (reference sequence). The CDR3 spells CASTRRKGQTEAFF. The CDR3 bases are TGTGCCAGTACCCGACGAAAAGGGCAGACCGAAGCTTTCTTT. The variable domain in full, with the rest retrieved from reference TRBV19 and TRBJ1-1, is DGGITQSPKYLFRKEGQNVTLSCEQNLNHDAMYWYRQDPGQGLRLIYYSQIVNDFQKGDIAEGYSVSREKKESFPLTVTSAQKNPTAFYLCASTRRKGQTEAFFGQGTRLTVV.

The J gene is TRBJ2-5, the V gene TRBV7-9, with 7 bases lining up with TRBD1. The CDR3 loop spans 13 amino acids. V shed 5 bases, J shed 4 bases, and the junction held 4 bases outside the gene matches. Germline values: CDR1 SEHNR, CDR2 FQNEAQ (reference sequence). In DNA form, the CDR3 reads TGTGCCAGCAGCCCGGGACAGAGAGAGACCCAGTACTTC. This translates into CASSPGQRETQYF.

This CDR3 is CASSRGQPGNTIYF. CDR3 bases: TGTGCCAGCAGCCGTGGACAGCCAGGAAACACCATATATTTT. The chain carries TRBV5-6 and TRBJ1-3; D is perhaps TRBD1 (6 bases). V gave up 4 bases and J gave up 4 bases, with 12 bases separating them. The CDR3 runs 14 residues. Germline V gene lookup returns CDR1 SGHDT and CDR2 YYEEEE. The full variable domain, rest sourced from reference TRBV5-6 and TRBJ1-3, is DAGVTQSPTHLIKTRGQQVTLRCSPKSGHDTVSWYQQALGQGPQFIFQYYEEEERQRGNFPDRFSGHQFPNYSSELNVNALLLGDSALYLCASSRGQPGNTIYFGEGSWLTVV.